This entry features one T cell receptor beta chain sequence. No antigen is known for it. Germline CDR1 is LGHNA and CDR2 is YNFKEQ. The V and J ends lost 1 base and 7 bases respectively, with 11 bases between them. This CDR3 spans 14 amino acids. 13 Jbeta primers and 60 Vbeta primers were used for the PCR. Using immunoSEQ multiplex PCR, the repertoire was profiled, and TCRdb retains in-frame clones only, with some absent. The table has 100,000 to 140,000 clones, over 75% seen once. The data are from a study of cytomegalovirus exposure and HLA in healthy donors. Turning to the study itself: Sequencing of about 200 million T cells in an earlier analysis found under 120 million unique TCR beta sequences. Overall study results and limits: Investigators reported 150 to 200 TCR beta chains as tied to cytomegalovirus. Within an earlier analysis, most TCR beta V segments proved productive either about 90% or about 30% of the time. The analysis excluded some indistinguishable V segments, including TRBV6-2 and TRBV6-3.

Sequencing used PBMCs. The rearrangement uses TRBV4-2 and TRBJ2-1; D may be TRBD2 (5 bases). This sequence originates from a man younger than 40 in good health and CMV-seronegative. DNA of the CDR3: TGTGCCAGCAGCCAAGCCGGGATCGGGAATGAGCAGTTCTTC. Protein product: CASSQAGIGNEQFF.